This T cell receptor beta chain was observed in a study of graft-versus-host responses after intestinal transplantation. Study-level background: All recipients were transplanted with multivisceral, liver-intestinal, or isolated intestinal grafts. Study-wide findings and caveats: Declines in HvG clones occurring early post-transplant were associated with peak circulating GvH clone levels. GvH clonotypes were identified within recipient marrow, with a subset emerging first in ileum or blood.

The method was immunoSEQ multiplex PCR; TCRdb's version includes in-frame clones alone and lacks a portion of them. Among over 20,000 clones listed, roughly 89% were seen once. As concerns this clone: Its antigen is currently unknown.

V shed 5 bases, J shed 6 bases, and the junction held 3 bases outside the gene matches. This CDR3 spans 12 amino acids. Germline CDR1 SQVTM, CDR2 ANQGSEA. This TCR came from a human patient who received an intestinal transplant, so some T cells may come from the graft donor. V and J are TRBV29-1 and TRBJ2-2; 7 nucleotides line up with TRBD1. The sequences come from PBMCs, collected roughly 64 days after intestinal transplantation. The DNA of the CDR3 is TGCAGCGTTTATCAGGGGGCCGGGGAGCTGTTTTTT. Translating gives CSVYQGAGELFF.